This T cell receptor beta chain stems from a study of blood T cell repertoires in COVID-19. About the research overall: The samples span acute and convalescent COVID-19 from the United States, Italy and Spain. Sample material is recorded as cDNA or gDNA derived from T cells, B-cell-depleted T cells, or PBMCs.

Authors' analysis steps: Amplification with reference gene primers provided the estimates of nucleated cell counts. Only in-frame clones appear in the TCRdb table, and some are missing; sequencing was by immunoSEQ multiplex PCR. V and J calls and clone size are copied from that table; D and trimming were computed from the DNA. Of 120,000 or so clones detected, around four fifths appear once; the ten largest clones hold 5.9%. The CDR3 is 14 residues long. Germline lookup yields CDR1 SGHAT and CDR2 FQNNGV. The V and J ends lost 6 bases and 3 bases respectively, with 14 bases between them. The receptor's source is an elderly man with active or convalescent COVID-19. Sequenced: peripheral blood. This sequence joins TRBV11-2 and TRBJ1-1; D may be TRBD1 (5 bases). DNA of the CDR3: TGTGCCAGCAGAGTCAGGGAGGGGTACACTGAAGCTTTCTTT. Encoded protein: CASRVREGYTEAFF.